This TCR beta chain was sequenced in a study of cytomegalovirus exposure and HLA in healthy donors. Note on this clone: The antigen remains unidentified.

The PCR contained 60 Vbeta and 13 Jbeta primers. TCRdb keeps only in-frame clones here, not all; method: immunoSEQ multiplex PCR. This sample has roughly 200,000 clones, with roughly 87% found just once. Study outcomes and limitations: Researchers reported from a later analysis that most CMV-associated TCR beta chains appeared HLA-restricted. For most subjects, TCR beta sequences were reported to predict HLA-A and HLA-B alleles with accuracy. With DRB1 most and HLA-C fewest, TCR association rates differed between HLA loci in a later analysis.

This CDR3 is built from 14 residues. J lost 6 bases, V lost 0 bases, and 1 base had no gene match. Germline V gene data show CDR1 as SGHRS and CDR2 as YFSETQ. Material for sequencing was PBMCs. The J gene is TRBJ1-4, the V gene TRBV5-1; 8 bases map to TRBD1. This sequence was found in a boy between 2 and 10 years old in good health and CMV-seronegative. CDR3 protein: CASSLAGGDEKLFF. The CDR3 DNA follows: TGCGCCAGCAGCTTGGCAGGGGGCGATGAAAAACTGTTTTTT.